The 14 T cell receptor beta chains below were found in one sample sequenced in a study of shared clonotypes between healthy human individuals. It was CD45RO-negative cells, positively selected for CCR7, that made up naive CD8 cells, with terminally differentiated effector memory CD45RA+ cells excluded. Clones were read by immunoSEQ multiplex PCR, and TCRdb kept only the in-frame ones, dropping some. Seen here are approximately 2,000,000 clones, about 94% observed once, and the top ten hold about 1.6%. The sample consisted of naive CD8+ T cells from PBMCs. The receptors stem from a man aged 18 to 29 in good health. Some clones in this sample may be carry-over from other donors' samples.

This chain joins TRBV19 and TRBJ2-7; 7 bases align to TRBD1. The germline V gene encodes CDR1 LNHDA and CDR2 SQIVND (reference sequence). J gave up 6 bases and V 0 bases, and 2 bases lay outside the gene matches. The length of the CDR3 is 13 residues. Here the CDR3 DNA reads TGTGCCAGTAGTATAGAGGCAGGGGGCGAGCAGTACTTC. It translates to CASSIEAGGEQYF.

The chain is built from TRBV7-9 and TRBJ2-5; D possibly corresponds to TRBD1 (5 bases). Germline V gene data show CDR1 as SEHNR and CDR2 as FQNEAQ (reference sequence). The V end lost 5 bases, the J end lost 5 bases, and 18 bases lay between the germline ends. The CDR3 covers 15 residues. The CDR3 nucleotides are TGTGCCAGCAGCCCGACAGTGCCTCCCTCGGAGACCCAGTACTTC. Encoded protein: CASSPTVPPSETQYF.

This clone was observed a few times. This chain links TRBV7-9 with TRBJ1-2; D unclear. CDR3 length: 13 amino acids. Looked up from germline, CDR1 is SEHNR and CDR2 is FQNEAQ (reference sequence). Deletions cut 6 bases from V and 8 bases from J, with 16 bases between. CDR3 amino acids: CASRYIGPRGYTF. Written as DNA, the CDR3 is TGTGCCAGCAGATATATAGGGCCCAGGGGCTACACCTTC.

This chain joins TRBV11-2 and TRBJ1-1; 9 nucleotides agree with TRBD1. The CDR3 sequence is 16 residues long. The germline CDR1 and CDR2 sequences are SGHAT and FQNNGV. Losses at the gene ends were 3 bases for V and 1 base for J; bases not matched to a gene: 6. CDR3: CASSFYTGGKNTEAFF. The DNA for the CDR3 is TGTGCCAGCAGCTTCTACACAGGGGGCAAGAACACTGAAGCTTTCTTT.

DNA for the CDR3: TGTGCCAGCAGCGGCCCCCGGAGGGGCACAGATACGCAGTATTTT. Translated, it gives CASSGPRRGTDTQYF. The genes are TRBV11-2 and TRBJ2-3; the D gene is possibly TRBD2 (6 bases). V was shortened by 5 bases and J by 1 base, with 13 bases between the two germline ends. Germline-derived CDR1 and CDR2 are SGHAT and FQNNGV. This CDR3 is 15 amino acids long.

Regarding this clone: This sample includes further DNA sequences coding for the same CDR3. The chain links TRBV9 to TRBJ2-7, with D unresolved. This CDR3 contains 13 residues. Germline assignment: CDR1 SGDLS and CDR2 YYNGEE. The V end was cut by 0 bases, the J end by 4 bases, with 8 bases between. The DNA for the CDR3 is TGTGCCAGCAGCGTAGCTCCCGGGTACGAGCAGTACTTC. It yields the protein CASSVAPGYEQYF.

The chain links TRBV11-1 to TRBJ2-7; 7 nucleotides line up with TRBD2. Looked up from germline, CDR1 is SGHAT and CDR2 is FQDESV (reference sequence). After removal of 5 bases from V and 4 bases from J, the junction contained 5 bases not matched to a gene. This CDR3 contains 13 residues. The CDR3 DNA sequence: TGTGCCAGCAGCCTCTGGCGGGGGTACGAGCAGTACTTC. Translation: CASSLWRGYEQYF. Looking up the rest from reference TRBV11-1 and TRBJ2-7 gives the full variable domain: EAEVAQSPRYKITEKSQAVAFWCDPISGHATLYWYRQILGQGPELLVQFQDESVVDDSQLPKDRFSAERLKGVDSTLKIQPAELGDSAMYLCASSLWRGYEQYFGPGTRLTVT.

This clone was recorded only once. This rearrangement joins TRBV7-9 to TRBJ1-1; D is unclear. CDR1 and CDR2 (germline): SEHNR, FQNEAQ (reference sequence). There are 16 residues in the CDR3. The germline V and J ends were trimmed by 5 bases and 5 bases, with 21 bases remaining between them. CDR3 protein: CASSPVGAGGSTEAFF. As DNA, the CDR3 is TGTGCCAGCAGCCCGGTCGGTGCGGGAGGGAGTACTGAAGCTTTCTTT.

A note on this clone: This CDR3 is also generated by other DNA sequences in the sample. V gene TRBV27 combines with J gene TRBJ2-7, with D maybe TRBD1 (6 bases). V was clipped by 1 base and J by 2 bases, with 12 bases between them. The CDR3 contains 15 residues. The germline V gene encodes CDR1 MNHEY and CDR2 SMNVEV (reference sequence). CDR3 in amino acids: CASSLLGQGTYEQYF. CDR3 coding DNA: TGTGCCAGCAGTTTATTGGGCCAGGGGACCTACGAGCAGTACTTC.

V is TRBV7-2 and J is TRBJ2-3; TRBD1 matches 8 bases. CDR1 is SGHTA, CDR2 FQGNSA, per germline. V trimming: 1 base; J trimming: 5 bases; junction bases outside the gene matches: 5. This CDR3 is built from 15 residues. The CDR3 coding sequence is TGTGCCAGCAGCTTAGAGGACAGGGCAGGAGATACGCAGTATTTT. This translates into CASSLEDRAGDTQYF.

CDR3 loop: CATSIDRGINQPQHF. The CDR3 DNA is TGTGCCACCAGCATCGACAGGGGAATCAATCAGCCCCAGCATTTT. The J gene is TRBJ1-5, the V gene TRBV15; TRBD1 agrees at 8 bases. From germline, CDR1 is LNHNV and CDR2 YYDKDF (reference sequence). The CDR3 is 15 amino acids. J was trimmed by 3 bases and V by 4 bases; bases with no gene match: 5.

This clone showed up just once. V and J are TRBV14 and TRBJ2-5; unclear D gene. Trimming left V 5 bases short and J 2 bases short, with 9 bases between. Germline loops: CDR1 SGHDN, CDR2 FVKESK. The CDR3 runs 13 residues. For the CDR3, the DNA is TGTGCCAGCAGCTCCTTGAGGCAAGAGACCCAGTACTTC. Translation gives CASSSLRQETQYF.

CDR3 protein: CASSINLGDYGYTF. The CDR3 bases are TGTGCCAGTAGTATCAACCTTGGGGACTATGGCTACACCTTC. V gene TRBV19 combines with J gene TRBJ1-2; no clear D. There are 14 residues in the CDR3. Trimming cost V 3 bases and J 3 bases, with 11 bases left between them. Germline V gene data show CDR1 as LNHDA and CDR2 as SQIVND (reference sequence).

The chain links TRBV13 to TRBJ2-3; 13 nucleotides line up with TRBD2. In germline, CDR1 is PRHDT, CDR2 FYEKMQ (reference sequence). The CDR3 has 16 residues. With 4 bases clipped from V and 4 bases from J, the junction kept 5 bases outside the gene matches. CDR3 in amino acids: CASSSGLAGDPDTQYF. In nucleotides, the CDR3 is TGTGCCAGCAGCTCCGGACTAGCGGGAGATCCAGATACGCAGTATTTT.